Listed below are T cell receptor beta chains from one sample, sequenced in a study of tumour-infiltrating T cells in Burkitt lymphoma. The table came from immunoSEQ multiplex PCR; TCRdb's copy has only in-frame clones and leaves some out. The sample has some 1,800 clones, roughly 20% seen once. Sequenced: tumor tissue. These receptors all stem from a human donor with diffuse large B-cell lymphoma. Both conserved end residues are trimmed from each CDR3.

j_call | v_call | cdr3_aa
TRBJ1-4 | TRBV5-5 | ASSLWRAGTGEKLF
TRBJ2-7 | TRBV29-1 | SAATSTDSYEQY
TRBJ1-1 | TRBV6-6 | ASSLAGGNTEAF
TRBJ1-2 | TRBV27 | ASSFSPGGYGYT
TRBJ2-7 | TRBV5-6 | ASSKPSGWKEQY
TRBJ1-1 | TRBV10-2 | ASSNRGRGSEAF
TRBJ2-2 | TRBV18 | ASLPPIRVDGELF
TRBJ2-1 | TRBV4-2 | ASSQAGGENNEQF
TRBJ1-1 | TRBV27 | ASSLGPKMNTEAF
TRBJ2-3 | TRBV28 | ASTSPGGPGTDTQY
TRBJ1-5 | TRBV18 | ASSEGARQPQH
TRBJ2-3 | TRBV5-1 | ASSLGPSGSVTDTQY
TRBJ2-5 | TRBV7-8 | ASSQGGASGSLETQY
TRBJ2-1 | TRBV10-3 | AISQGLATDSYNEQF
TRBJ2-7 | TRBV19 | ASRLAGTYEQY
TRBJ2-1 | TRBV6-1 | ASSEGGGFSYNEQF
TRBJ2-7 | TRBV30 | AWSPGTRPEQY
TRBJ2-5 | TRBV6-5 | ASSPRGPEETQY
TRBJ2-3 | TRBV28 | ASNLRGPTDTQY
TRBJ2-1 | TRBV5-6 | ASSLGEDGRFHNEQF
TRBJ1-1 | TRBV29-1 | SALMGGGVSAEAF
TRBJ2-2 | TRBV5-1 | ASSLGSGTGELF
TRBJ1-5 | TRBV7-2 | ASSWGQGAQPQH
TRBJ1-5 | TRBV30 | AWSVDTEPGQPQH
TRBJ2-3 | TRBV4-3 | ASSQEKGLAVADTQY
TRBJ1-1 | TRBV28 | ASSLTQTLTEAF
TRBJ1-1 | TRBV7-9 | ASSLAGGAF
TRBJ2-1 | TRBV4-2 | ASSPVSTSGIYNEQF
TRBJ1-3 | TRBV19 | ASTWIGGGNTIY
TRBJ2-7 | TRBV10-3 | AISWDTASYEQY
TRBJ1-1 | TRBV5-1 | ASSLGLQGNTEAF
TRBJ2-4 | TRBV19 | ASSPGPGGIQY
TRBJ1-1 | TRBV11-3 | ASSPGPEAF
TRBJ2-3 | TRBV19 | ASSIYSSFLAGADLTDTQY
TRBJ1-2 | TRBV5-6 | ASSFGTGGGYT
TRBJ2-5 | TRBV20-1 | SQPVGETQY
TRBJ2-1 | TRBV4-1 | ASSLVADQFFNEQF
TRBJ1-1 | TRBV5-4 | ASSLFQGEAF
TRBJ1-2 | TRBV2 | ASSEVRGANYGYT
TRBJ1-5 | TRBV10-3 | AISESSRQTQH
TRBJ2-5 | TRBV29-1 | SVNLWETQY
TRBJ2-3 | TRBV9 | ASSVGLAGVADTQY
TRBJ2-1 | TRBV30 | ACNQLAGSYNEQF
TRBJ2-7 | TRBV6-1 | ASRRQGYYEQY
TRBJ2-5 | TRBV29-1 | SVDALLWGGAPEAQY
TRBJ1-1 | TRBV5-1 | ASSLGIEAF
TRBJ2-3 | TRBV5-1 | ASSPPTIRGPPTDTQY
TRBJ2-7 | TRBV5-4 | ASSFEPGITYEQY
TRBJ2-3 | TRBV7-7 | ASSPNTGAGDTQY
TRBJ1-1 | TRBV9 | ASSAHQGEGMNTEAF
TRBJ1-5 | TRBV19 | ASSITGGSNQPQH
TRBJ1-2 | TRBV4-3 | ASSQTEQGYGYT
TRBJ1-6 | TRBV6-5 | ASSYSYDSPLH
TRBJ2-1 | TRBV19 | ASSMGSSGVNEQF
TRBJ2-2 | TRBV14 | ASSQARTGGTGELF
TRBJ1-1 | TRBV28 | ASSDPGTVDMNTEAF
TRBJ1-3 | TRBV18 | ASSSYSGQSSGNTIY